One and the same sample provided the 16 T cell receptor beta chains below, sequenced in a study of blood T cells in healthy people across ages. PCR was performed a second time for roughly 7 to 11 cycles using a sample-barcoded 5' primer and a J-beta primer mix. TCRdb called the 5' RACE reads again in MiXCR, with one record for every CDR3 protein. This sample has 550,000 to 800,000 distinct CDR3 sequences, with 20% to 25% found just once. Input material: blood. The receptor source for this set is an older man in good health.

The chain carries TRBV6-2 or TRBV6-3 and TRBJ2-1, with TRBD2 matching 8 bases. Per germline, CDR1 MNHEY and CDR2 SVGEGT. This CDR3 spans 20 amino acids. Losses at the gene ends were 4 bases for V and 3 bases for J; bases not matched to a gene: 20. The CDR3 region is CASSLFAGGRPRGGYNEQFF. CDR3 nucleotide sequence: TGTGCCAGCAGTTTGTTCGCGGGAGGCCGTCCTCGCGGGGGCTACAATGAGCAGTTCTTC.

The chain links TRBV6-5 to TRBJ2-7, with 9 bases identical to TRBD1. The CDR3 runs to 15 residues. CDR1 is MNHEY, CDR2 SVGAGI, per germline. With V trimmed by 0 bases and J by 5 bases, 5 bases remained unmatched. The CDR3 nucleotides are TGTGCCAGCAGTTACTCCGGGACAGGGAGTAACGAGCAGTACTTC. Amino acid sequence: CASSYSGTGSNEQYF.

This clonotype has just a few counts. Here the CDR3 DNA reads TGTGCCAGCAGCCTGGGTAGCGGGAGCTACAATGAGCAGTTCTTC. Translation: CASSLGSGSYNEQFF. The chain carries TRBV4-2 and TRBJ2-1, with 9 bases aligning to TRBD2. The CDR3 extends over 15 amino acids. With V trimmed by 4 bases and J by 3 bases, 4 bases remained unmatched. CDR1 is LGHNA, CDR2 YNFKEQ, per germline.

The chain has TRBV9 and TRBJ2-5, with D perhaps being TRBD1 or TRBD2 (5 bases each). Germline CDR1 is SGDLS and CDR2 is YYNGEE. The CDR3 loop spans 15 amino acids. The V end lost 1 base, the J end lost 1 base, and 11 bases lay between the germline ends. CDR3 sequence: CASSVLGALQETQYF. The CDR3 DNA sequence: TGTGCCAGCAGCGTACTCGGGGCCCTCCAAGAGACCCAGTACTTC.

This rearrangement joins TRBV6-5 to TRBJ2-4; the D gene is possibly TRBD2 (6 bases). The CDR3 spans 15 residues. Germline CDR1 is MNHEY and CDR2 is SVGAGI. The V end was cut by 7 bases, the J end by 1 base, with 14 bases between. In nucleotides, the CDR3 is TGTGCCAGCACCTCAGGCGGGGTGGCCAAAAACATTCAGTACTTC. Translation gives CASTSGGVAKNIQYF.

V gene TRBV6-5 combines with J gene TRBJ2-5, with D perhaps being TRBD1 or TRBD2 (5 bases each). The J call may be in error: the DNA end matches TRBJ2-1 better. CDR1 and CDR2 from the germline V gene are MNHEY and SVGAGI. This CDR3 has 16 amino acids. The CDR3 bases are TGTGCCAGCAGTTACGGGTTTGGGGACCTATACAATGAGCAGTTCTTC. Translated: CASSYGFGDLYNEQFF.

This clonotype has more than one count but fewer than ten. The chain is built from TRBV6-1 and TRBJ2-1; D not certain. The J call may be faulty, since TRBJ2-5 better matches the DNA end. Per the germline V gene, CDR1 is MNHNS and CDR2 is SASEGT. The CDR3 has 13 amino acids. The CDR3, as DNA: TGTGCCAGCAGTGAATTTGTAGGAGAGACCCAGTACTTC. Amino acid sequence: CASSEFVGETQYF.

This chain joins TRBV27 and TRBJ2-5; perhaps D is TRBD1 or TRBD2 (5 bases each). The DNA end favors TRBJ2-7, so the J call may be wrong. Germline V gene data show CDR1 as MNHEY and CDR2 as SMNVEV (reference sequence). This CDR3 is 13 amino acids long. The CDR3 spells CASRRDPTYEQYF. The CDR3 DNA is TGTGCCAGCAGGAGGGACCCCACTTACGAGCAGTACTTC.

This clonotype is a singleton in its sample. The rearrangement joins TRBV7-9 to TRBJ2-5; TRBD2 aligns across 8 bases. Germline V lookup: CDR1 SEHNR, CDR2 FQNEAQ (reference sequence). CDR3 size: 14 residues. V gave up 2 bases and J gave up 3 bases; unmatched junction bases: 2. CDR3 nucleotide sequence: TGTGCCAGCAGCTTATGGACTAGCAAAGAGACCCAGTACTTC. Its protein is CASSLWTSKETQYF.

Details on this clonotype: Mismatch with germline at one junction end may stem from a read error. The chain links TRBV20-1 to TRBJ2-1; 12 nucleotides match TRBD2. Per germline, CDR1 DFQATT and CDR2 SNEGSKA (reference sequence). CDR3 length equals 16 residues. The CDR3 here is CSARDPASGRGNGQFF. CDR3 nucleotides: TGCAGTGCTAGAGATCCCGCTAGCGGGAGGGGGAATGGGCAGTTCTTC.

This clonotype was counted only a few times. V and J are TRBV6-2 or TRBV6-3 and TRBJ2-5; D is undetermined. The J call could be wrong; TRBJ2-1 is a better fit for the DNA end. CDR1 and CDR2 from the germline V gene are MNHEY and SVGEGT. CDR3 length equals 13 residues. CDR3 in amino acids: CASNMGSHNEQFF. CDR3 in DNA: TGTGCCAGCAATATGGGGTCCCACAATGAGCAGTTCTTC.

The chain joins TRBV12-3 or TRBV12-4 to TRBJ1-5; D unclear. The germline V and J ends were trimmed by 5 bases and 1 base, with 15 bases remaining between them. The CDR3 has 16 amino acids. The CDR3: CASSQVRPGSNQPQHF. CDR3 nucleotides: TGTGCCAGCAGTCAGGTCCGGCCGGGGAGCAATCAGCCCCAGCATTTT.

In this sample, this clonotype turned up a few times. CDR3 residues: CASSQDAGQPQHF. CDR3 nucleotides: TGCGCCAGCAGCCAAGATGCAGGGCAGCCCCAGCATTTT. The chain employs TRBV4-1 and TRBJ1-5, with a tentative D call TRBD1 (5 bases). From germline, CDR1 is MGHRA and CDR2 YSYEKL. This CDR3 contains 13 residues. Deletions cut 0 bases from V and 7 bases from J, with 7 bases between.

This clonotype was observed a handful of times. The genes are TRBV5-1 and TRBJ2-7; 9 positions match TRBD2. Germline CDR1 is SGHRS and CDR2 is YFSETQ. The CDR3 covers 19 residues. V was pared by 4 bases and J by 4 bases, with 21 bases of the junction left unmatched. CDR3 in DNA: TGCGCCAGCAGCCGTTTGACCCACCCCATAGCGGGAGCTCGGTACGAGCAGTACTTC. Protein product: CASSRLTHPIAGARYEQYF.

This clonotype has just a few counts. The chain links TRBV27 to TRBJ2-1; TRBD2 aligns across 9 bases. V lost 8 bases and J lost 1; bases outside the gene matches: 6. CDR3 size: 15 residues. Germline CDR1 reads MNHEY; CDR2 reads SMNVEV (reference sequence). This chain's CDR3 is CASGAGLASYNEQFF. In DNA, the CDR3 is TGTGCCAGCGGCGCGGGACTAGCTTCCTACAATGAGCAGTTCTTC.

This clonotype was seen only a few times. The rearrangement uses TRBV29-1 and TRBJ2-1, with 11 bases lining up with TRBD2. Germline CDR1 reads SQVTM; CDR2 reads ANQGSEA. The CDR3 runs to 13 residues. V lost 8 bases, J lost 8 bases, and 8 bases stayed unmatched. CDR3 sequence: CSISSGRADEQFF. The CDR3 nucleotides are TGCAGCATAAGTAGCGGGAGGGCGGATGAGCAGTTCTTC.